Each of the 7 T cell receptor beta chains below was sequenced from the same sample in a study of shared clonotypes between healthy human individuals. Assay: immunoSEQ multiplex PCR; the TCRdb copy retains only in-frame clones and omits some. The sample contains over a million clones, nearly 99% of which appear only once. The material sequenced was naive CD4+ T cells sorted from blood. Subset indicated: CD45RA+ positively selected. Receptors were obtained from a man aged 25-45 years in good health.

The V and J genes are TRBV29-1 and TRBJ2-5, with 7 bases lining up with TRBD2. Trimming cost V 8 bases and J 5 bases; bases outside gene matches: 8. The CDR3 runs 12 residues. CDR1 is SQVTM, CDR2 ANQGSEA, per germline. Written as DNA, the CDR3 is TGCAGCCTCCGGGGGGTTTTGGAGACCCAGTACTTC. It is translated as CSLRGVLETQYF.

CDR3 residues: CAWSRGYSGNTIYF. CDR3 in DNA: TGTGCCTGGAGTAGGGGGTACTCTGGAAACACCATATATTTT. The rearrangement joins TRBV30 to TRBJ1-3, with D perhaps matching TRBD1 (6 bases). The germline CDR1 and CDR2 sequences are GTSNPN and SVGIG (reference sequence). The CDR3 loop spans 14 amino acids. V lost 2 bases to trimming and J lost 0 bases, with 8 bases between them.

This rearrangement joins TRBV14 to TRBJ2-1; the D gene is possibly TRBD2 (5 bases). Germline loops: CDR1 SGHDN, CDR2 FVKESK. V lost 4 bases and J 0 bases, leaving 10 bases between the germline ends. The CDR3 loop spans 15 amino acids. The CDR3 sequence is CASSPRASSYNEQFF. As DNA, the CDR3 is TGTGCCAGCAGCCCGAGGGCGAGCTCCTACAATGAGCAGTTCTTC.

This clone was seen a single time. Other DNA sequences from this sample encode an identical CDR3 as well. This chain links TRBV18 with TRBJ2-7; D ambiguous. Germline values: CDR1 KGHSH, CDR2 LQKENI. The CDR3 has 13 amino acids. Trimming shortened V by 0 bases and J by 2 bases, and 5 bases separated the two germline ends. The CDR3 sequence: CASSPPSAYEQYF. As DNA, the CDR3 is TGTGCCAGCTCACCACCCTCGGCCTACGAGCAGTACTTC.

The chain uses TRBV28 and TRBJ2-7; TRBD1 matches 8 bases. Unmatched junction bases numbered 8, after V lost 5 bases and J lost 2 bases. The CDR3 loop spans 15 amino acids. Germline CDR1 and CDR2: MDHEN and SYDVKM. The CDR3 reads CASSLRGQAAYEQYF. Here the CDR3 DNA reads TGTGCCAGCAGTCTAAGGGGACAGGCAGCCTACGAGCAGTACTTC.

This clone has just one count. V usage is TRBV4-2 and J usage is TRBJ2-7, with TRBD2 matching over 7 bases. CDR1 LGHNA and CDR2 YNFKEQ come from the germline V gene. V dropped 3 bases and J dropped 0; count of bases not matched to a gene: 5. This CDR3 contains 15 residues. The CDR3 loop is CASSHQGLGSYEQYF. The CDR3 nucleotides are TGTGCCAGCAGCCACCAAGGACTAGGCTCCTACGAGCAGTACTTC.

This chain's CDR3 is CASSFWRRNTGELFF. The CDR3 DNA follows: TGTGCCAGCAGCTTTTGGCGGAGGAACACCGGGGAGCTGTTTTTT. The chain joins TRBV5-6 to TRBJ2-2; D not certain. CDR1 is SGHDT, CDR2 YYEEEE, per germline. V lost 2 bases to trimming and J lost 1 base, with 9 bases between them. This CDR3 spans 15 amino acids.